This T cell receptor (beta chain) was sequenced for a study of cytomegalovirus exposure and HLA in healthy donors. Study background: Clustering assigned 81% of the approximately 400 genotyped donors to the Caucasian-associated ancestry cluster. Study-wide results and limits: Further analysis was carried out later, and it showed several of the most significant clusters appearing linked to common viral pathogens.

To note about this clone: Its antigen remains unknown.

Trimming cost V 2 bases and J 7 bases; bases outside gene matches: 6. Germline CDR1 is ENHRY and CDR2 is SYGVKD. There are 15 residues in the CDR3. Primers included in the PCR were 60 Vbeta and 13 Jbeta primers. The table came from immunoSEQ multiplex PCR; TCRdb's copy has only in-frame clones and leaves some out. The sample holds tens of thousands of clones, roughly 85% seen once. This sequence joins TRBV10-3 and TRBJ2-3, with 10 nucleotides matching TRBD2. The source is a woman between 18 and 30 years old in good health and CMV-seronegative. Sequencing was done on a sample of PBMCs. The CDR3 loop reads CAISEQLAGDYTQYF. CDR3 in DNA: TGTGCCATCAGTGAGCAGCTAGCGGGAGATTATACGCAGTATTTT.